Below, 7 T cell receptor beta chains from the same sample are listed, as sequenced in a study of beta chain features in type 1 diabetes. Of the isolated RNA, all was reverse transcribed, and so the sequenced material was expressed TCRB transcripts. Some clones are missing from TCRdb's copy, which holds only in-frame ones; the method was immunoSEQ multiplex PCR. Of about 250,000 clones listed, 11% to 15% are singletons. Sequenced input: naive CD4+ T cells from blood. These receptors originate from a woman aged 40 to 49 in good health.

The rearrangement joins TRBV6-5 to TRBJ2-2; D is unclear. This CDR3 has 12 residues. With 6 bases removed from V and 7 bases from J, the gap between germline ends came to 9 bases. Looked up from germline, CDR1 is MNHEY and CDR2 is SVGAGI. The CDR3: CASRIPSGELFF. The CDR3 bases are TGTGCCAGCAGGATACCTAGCGGGGAGCTGTTTTTT.

This chain connects TRBV29-1 to TRBJ1-1, with TRBD1 as a possible D gene (5 bases). Germline loops: CDR1 SQVTM, CDR2 ANQGSEA. The CDR3 has 10 residues. V lost 7 bases and J 5 bases, leaving 8 bases between the germline ends. The CDR3 loop reads CSGGATEAFF. The DNA of the CDR3 is TGCAGCGGTGGGGCTACTGAAGCTTTCTTT.

The chain uses TRBV11-2 and TRBJ2-5; the D gene is possibly TRBD2 (6 bases). The CDR3 spans 12 residues. Germline CDR1 reads SGHAT; CDR2 reads FQNNGV. V dropped 4 bases and J dropped 4 bases, with 7 bases sitting between them. CDR3 sequence (DNA): TGTGCCAGCAGCTACGGGGGAGAGACCCAGTACTTC. Translated: CASSYGGETQYF.

This clone has just a few counts. The chain has TRBV9 and TRBJ1-1; 9 bases fit TRBD1. Germline loops: CDR1 SGDLS, CDR2 YYNGEE. The CDR3 runs 13 residues. J lost 5 bases, V lost 7 bases, and 6 bases had no gene match. The CDR3 protein is CASGAGTGTEAFF. The CDR3 nucleotides are TGTGCCAGCGGGGCCGGGACAGGGACTGAAGCTTTCTTT.

This chain connects TRBV27 to TRBJ1-1, with D possibly TRBD1 on 6 matching bases. This CDR3 is built from 15 residues. The germline V and J ends were trimmed by 5 bases and 1 base, with 14 bases remaining between them. Per germline, CDR1 MNHEY and CDR2 SMNVEV (reference sequence). The CDR3 DNA is TGTGCCAGCAGTCCCCTACAGGGTTGGAACACTGAAGCTTTCTTT. Translated, it gives CASSPLQGWNTEAFF.

The chain recombines TRBV10-3 with TRBJ2-7, with 11 bases matching TRBD2. The V and J ends lost 6 bases and 6 bases, in that order; junction bases with no gene match: 13. Germline CDR1 is ENHRY and CDR2 is SYGVKD. The CDR3 has 16 amino acids. In nucleotides, the CDR3 is TGTGCCATCAGCCAGAATTCCGGGACTAGCGGACGCGAGCAGTACTTC. The encoded protein is CAISQNSGTSGREQYF.

Only a few counts were recorded for this clone. This chain links TRBV2 with TRBJ1-4, with 7 nucleotides matching TRBD1. This CDR3 has 14 amino acids. The J segment lost 8 bases and the V segment lost 3 bases, leaving 6 bases of the junction unmatched. The germline CDR1 and CDR2 sequences are SNHLY and FYNNEI. The CDR3 region has the DNA TGTGCCAGCAGTGAGCAGGGGGGTGGGGAAAAACTGTTTTTT. Its translation is CASSEQGGGEKLFF.